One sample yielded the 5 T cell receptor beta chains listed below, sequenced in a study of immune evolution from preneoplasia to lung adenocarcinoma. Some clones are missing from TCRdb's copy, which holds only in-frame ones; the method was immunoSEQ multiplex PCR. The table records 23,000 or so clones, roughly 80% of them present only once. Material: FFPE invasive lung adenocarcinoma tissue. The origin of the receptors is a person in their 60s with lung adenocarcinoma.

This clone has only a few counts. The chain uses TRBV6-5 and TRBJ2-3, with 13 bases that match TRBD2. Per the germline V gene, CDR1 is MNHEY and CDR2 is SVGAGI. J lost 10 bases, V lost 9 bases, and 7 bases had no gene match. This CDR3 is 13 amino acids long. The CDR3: CASWTSGRSAQYF. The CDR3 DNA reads TGTGCCAGTTGGACTAGCGGGAGATCTGCGCAGTATTTT.

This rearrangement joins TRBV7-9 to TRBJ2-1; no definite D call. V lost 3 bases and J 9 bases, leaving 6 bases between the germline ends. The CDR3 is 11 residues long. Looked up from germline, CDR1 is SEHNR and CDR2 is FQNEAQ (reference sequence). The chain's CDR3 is CASSFAPEQFF. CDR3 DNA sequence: TGTGCCAGCAGCTTCGCCCCTGAGCAGTTCTTC. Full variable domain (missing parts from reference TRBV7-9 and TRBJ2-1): DTGVSQNPRHKITKRGQNVTFRCDPISEHNRLYWYRQTLGQGPEFLTYFQNEAQLEKSRLLSDRFSAERPKGSFSTLEIQRTEQGDSAMYLCASSFAPEQFFGPGTRLTVL.

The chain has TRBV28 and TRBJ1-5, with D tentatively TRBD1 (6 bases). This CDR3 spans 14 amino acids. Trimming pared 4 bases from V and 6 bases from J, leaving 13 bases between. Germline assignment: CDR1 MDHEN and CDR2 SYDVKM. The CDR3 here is CASSSTQGTQPQHF. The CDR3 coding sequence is TGTGCCAGCAGTTCGACCCAGGGGACTCAGCCCCAGCATTTT.

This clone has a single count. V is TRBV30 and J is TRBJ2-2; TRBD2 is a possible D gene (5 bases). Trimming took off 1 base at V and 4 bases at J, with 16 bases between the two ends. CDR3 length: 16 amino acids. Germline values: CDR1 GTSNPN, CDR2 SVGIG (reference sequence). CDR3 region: CAWSGTLGAGTGELFF. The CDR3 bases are TGTGCCTGGAGTGGAACCCTGGGCGCGGGCACCGGGGAGCTGTTTTTT.

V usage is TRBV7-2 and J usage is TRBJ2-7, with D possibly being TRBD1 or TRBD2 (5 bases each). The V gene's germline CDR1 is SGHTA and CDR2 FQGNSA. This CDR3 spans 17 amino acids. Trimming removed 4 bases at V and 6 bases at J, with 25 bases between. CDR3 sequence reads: CASSSTLRDARSGEQYF. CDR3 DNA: TGTGCCAGCAGCTCGACCCTACGGGACGCCCGTTCGGGCGAGCAGTACTTC.